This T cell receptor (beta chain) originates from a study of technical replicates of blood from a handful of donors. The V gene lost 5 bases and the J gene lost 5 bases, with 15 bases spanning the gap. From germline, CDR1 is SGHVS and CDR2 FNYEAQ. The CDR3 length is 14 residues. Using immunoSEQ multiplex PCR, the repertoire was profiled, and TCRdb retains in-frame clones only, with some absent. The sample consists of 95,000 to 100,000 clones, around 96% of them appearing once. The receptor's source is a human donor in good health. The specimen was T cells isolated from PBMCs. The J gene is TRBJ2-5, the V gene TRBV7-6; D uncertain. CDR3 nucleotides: TGTGCCAGCAGCATCGCGGCTAGGAAGGAGACCCAGTACTTC. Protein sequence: CASSIAARKETQYF.